Presented here are 18 T cell receptor beta chains from one specimen sequenced in a study of CD8 T cells in ankylosing spondylitis. TCRdb called the 5' RACE reads again in MiXCR, with one record for every CDR3 protein. The profile covers 180,000 or so distinct CDR3 sequences, with roughly 12% appearing a single time and almost 30% taken by the ten largest. The source material was blood, either unsorted or a sorted T cell fraction (not recorded which). Receptor source: a male donor with ankylosing spondylitis or in good health (not recorded which).

This clonotype was seen at least ten times. This chain connects TRBV4-1 to TRBJ2-5, with D maybe TRBD1 (6 bases). CDR1 is MGHRA, CDR2 YSYEKL, per germline. The CDR3 covers 15 residues. Trimming stripped 0 bases from V and 4 bases from J, with 12 bases between. For the CDR3, the DNA is TGCGCCAGCAGCCAAGATGGATTAGGGGGAGAGACCCAGTACTTC. Translation gives CASSQDGLGGETQYF.

The chain employs TRBV5-1 and TRBJ2-2; 9 nucleotides agree with TRBD1. This CDR3 is 18 amino acids long. Unmatched junction bases numbered 11, after V lost 5 bases and J lost 0 bases. Germline assignment: CDR1 SGHRS and CDR2 YFSETQ. DNA of the CDR3: TGCGCCAGCAGACGGACGGGACAGGGAGTGACGAACACCGGGGAGCTGTTTTTT. The encoded protein is CASRRTGQGVTNTGELFF.

This clonotype was seen a handful of times. V usage is TRBV12-2 and J usage is TRBJ2-3; TRBD1, the table's D call, was not compared with the DNA. TRBV12-2 is a listed pseudogene. This CDR3 is built from 17 residues. CDR3 DNA sequence: TGTGCAAGTCGCTTAGCGGAAGGACACGGTGGCACAGATACGCAGTATTTT. Translation gives CASRLAEGHGGTDTQYF.

V and J are TRBV6-2 or TRBV6-3 and TRBJ2-3, with 8 positions matching TRBD2. Germline CDR1 MNHEY, CDR2 SVGEGT. Unmatched junction bases numbered 3, after V lost 6 bases and J lost 7 bases. The CDR3 contains 12 residues. The CDR3: CASSRTSNTQYF. CDR3 in DNA: TGTGCCAGCAGCCGGACTAGCAATACGCAGTATTTT.

This clonotype has more than one count but fewer than ten. The chain links TRBV20-1 to TRBJ1-1; D might be TRBD1 (6 bases). From germline, CDR1 is DFQATT and CDR2 SNEGSKA (reference sequence). CDR3 length: 13 residues. Trimming left V 7 bases short and J 4 bases short, with 16 bases between. CDR3 sequence reads: CSVMGGAGTEAFF. Here the CDR3 DNA reads TGCAGTGTCATGGGGGGCGCGGGCACTGAAGCTTTCTTT.

The chain joins TRBV28 to TRBJ2-3, with 10 bases aligning to TRBD2. The germline gives CDR1 MDHEN, CDR2 SYDVKM. Trimming cost V 3 bases and J 1 base; bases outside gene matches: 10. The CDR3 has 18 amino acids. CDR3 residues: CASSLGLAGEGGTDTQYF. CDR3 nucleotide sequence: TGTGCCAGCAGTTTGGGGCTAGCGGGAGAGGGAGGCACAGATACGCAGTATTTT.

In the case of this clonotype: Just one base apart from a much larger clone, this may be a read error. The J gene is TRBJ1-3, the V gene TRBV5-5; no reliable D call. This CDR3 is built from 14 residues. Germline CDR1 reads SGHKS; CDR2 reads YYEKEE (reference sequence). V lost 5 bases and J lost 4, with 13 bases in between. DNA of the CDR3: TGTGCCAGCAGTAAAGAAAGCCACGGAAACACCATATATTTT. Its protein product is CASSKESHGNTIYF.

At least ten counts were recorded for this clonotype. V usage is TRBV29-1 and J usage is TRBJ2-5; a weak D match, TRBD2 (6 bases). This CDR3 contains 11 residues. CDR1 is SQVTM and CDR2 is ANQGSEA in the germline V gene. The ends were cut back, 7 bases at V and 3 bases at J, with 9 bases in the middle. CDR3 in amino acids: CSAGGEETQYF. The CDR3 DNA sequence: TGCAGCGCCGGCGGGGAAGAGACCCAGTACTTC.

Ten or more counts support this clonotype. V gene TRBV7-6 combines with J gene TRBJ2-5; D is possibly TRBD2 (6 bases). The ends were cut back, 0 bases at V and 5 bases at J, with 10 bases in the middle. Germline lookup yields CDR1 SGHVS and CDR2 FNYEAQ. This CDR3 has 14 residues. CDR3: CASSLAQGRETQYF. CDR3 nucleotide sequence: TGTGCCAGCAGCTTAGCGCAAGGGAGGGAGACCCAGTACTTC.

This clonotype occurred many times. The genes are TRBV20-1 and TRBJ1-4; no clear D. Per the germline V gene, CDR1 is DFQATT and CDR2 is SNEGSKA (reference sequence). The CDR3 totals 13 residues. V lost 3 bases, J lost 0 bases, and 5 bases lay in between. The CDR3 loop is CSARAPTNEKLFF. In DNA form, the CDR3 reads TGCAGTGCTAGGGCCCCAACTAATGAAAAACTGTTTTTT.

This clonotype was seen repeatedly, ten times or more. The rearrangement joins TRBV7-6 to TRBJ1-1; tentative D call: TRBD1 (5 bases). Per the germline V gene, CDR1 is SGHVS and CDR2 is FNYEAQ. V was shortened by 3 bases and J by 6 bases, with 8 bases between the two germline ends. The CDR3 totals 12 residues. As DNA, the CDR3 is TGTGCCAGCAGCTTCCGGGGGGCTGAAGCTTTCTTT. It encodes CASSFRGAEAFF.

In this sample, this clonotype turned up many times. The chain employs TRBV5-1 and TRBJ2-4; a weak D match, TRBD1 (6 bases). The V and J ends lost 0 bases and 6 bases respectively, with 16 bases between them. Germline V CDR1 and CDR2: SGHRS, YFSETQ. The CDR3 spans 16 residues. As DNA, the CDR3 is TGCGCCAGCAGCTTGGCCCCCGCAGGGGCCGCAAACATTCAGTACTTC. This encodes CASSLAPAGAANIQYF.

This clonotype was counted many times. The chain joins TRBV24-1 to TRBJ2-1; D is tentatively TRBD1 or TRBD2 (5 bases each). The V and J ends lost 3 bases and 4 bases respectively, with 12 bases between them. This CDR3 contains 15 residues. Germline V lookup: CDR1 KGHDR, CDR2 SFDVKD. The CDR3 DNA sequence: TGTGCCACCAGTGATCCGGGACCTAATTACAATGAGCAGTTCTTC. This encodes CATSDPGPNYNEQFF.

This chain links TRBV3-1 with TRBJ2-6; 8 bases map to TRBD1. Trimming took 4 bases from V and 0 from J; bases not matched to a gene: 5. Germline V gene sequence: CDR1 LGHDT, CDR2 YNNKEL (reference sequence). The CDR3 runs to 17 residues. CDR3 in amino acids: CASSLGQVSSGANVLTF. CDR3 nucleotide sequence: TGTGCCAGCAGCCTGGGACAGGTCAGCTCTGGGGCCAACGTCCTGACTTTC.

This clonotype was detected a few times. The chain carries TRBV9 and TRBJ1-2, with no clear D. This CDR3 spans 11 amino acids. Germline loops: CDR1 SGDLS, CDR2 YYNGEE. The V end was cut by 5 bases, the J end by 8 bases, with 10 bases between. The CDR3: CASSGVGGYTF. CDR3 nucleotides: TGTGCCAGCAGTGGGGTCGGGGGCTACACCTTC.

This clonotype was seen at least ten times. The rearrangement links TRBV10-3 to TRBJ2-2; no clear D. Germline-derived CDR1 and CDR2 are ENHRY and SYGVKD. Trimming took off 8 bases at V and 1 base at J, with 11 bases between the two ends. The CDR3 totals 14 residues. The CDR3 DNA sequence: TGTGCCATCCTAGACTCGGTGAACACCGGGGAGCTGTTTTTT. Its translation is CAILDSVNTGELFF.

This clonotype occurred a few times. This rearrangement joins TRBV2 to TRBJ2-2, with D unresolved. V was pared by 7 bases and J by 5 bases, with 14 bases between. This CDR3 is 14 amino acids long. CDR1 is SNHLY, CDR2 FYNNEI, per germline. The chain's CDR3 is CASKSFAVTGELFF. The CDR3 DNA is TGTGCCAGCAAATCGTTCGCGGTAACCGGGGAGCTGTTTTTT.

This clonotype was observed at least ten times. The gene calls are TRBV19 and TRBJ1-1; D uncertain. The CDR3 has 15 residues. Germline V CDR1 and CDR2: LNHDA, SQIVND (reference sequence). V was pared by 7 bases and J by 0 bases, with 15 bases between. The CDR3 loop reads CASTPAEGLNTEAFF. CDR3 coding DNA: TGTGCCAGTACTCCCGCGGAAGGATTGAACACTGAAGCTTTCTTT.